This T cell receptor (beta chain) was sequenced for a study of T cell changes during pregnancy in multiple sclerosis. Here immunoSEQ multiplex PCR was the method, and the copy in TCRdb shows in-frame clones only, minus some. The top ten clones hold about 0.41% of a sample with tens of thousands of clones, 70% to 90% of them seen once. The germline gives CDR1 SGHKS, CDR2 YYEKEE (reference sequence). Deletions cut 4 bases from V and 5 bases from J, with 7 bases between. The CDR3 spans 12 residues. The V call is TRBV5-5, the J call TRBJ1-5; D gene unclear. The sequencing used CD4+ T cells from peripheral blood mononuclear cells, collected in the third trimester of pregnancy. This clonotype was obtained from a female donor with multiple sclerosis, enrolled in a pregnancy study. CDR3 region: CASSRLHQPQHF. The CDR3 DNA follows: TGTGCCAGCAGCCGACTACATCAGCCCCAGCATTTT.